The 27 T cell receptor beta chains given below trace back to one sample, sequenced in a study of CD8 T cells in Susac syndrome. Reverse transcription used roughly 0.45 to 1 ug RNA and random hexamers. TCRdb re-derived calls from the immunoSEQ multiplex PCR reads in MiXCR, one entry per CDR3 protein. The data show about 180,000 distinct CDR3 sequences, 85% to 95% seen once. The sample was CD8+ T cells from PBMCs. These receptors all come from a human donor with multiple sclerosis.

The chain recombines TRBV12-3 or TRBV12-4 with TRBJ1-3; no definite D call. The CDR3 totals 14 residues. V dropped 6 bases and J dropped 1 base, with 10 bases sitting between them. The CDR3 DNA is TGTGCCAGCAGGGGCTTTGAATCTGGAAACACCATATATTTT. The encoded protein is CASRGFESGNTIYF.

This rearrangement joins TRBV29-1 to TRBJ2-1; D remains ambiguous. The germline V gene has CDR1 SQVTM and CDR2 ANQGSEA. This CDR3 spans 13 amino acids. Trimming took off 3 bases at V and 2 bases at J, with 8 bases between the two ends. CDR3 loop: CSVEVSTYNEQFF. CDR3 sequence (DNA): TGCAGCGTTGAGGTATCGACCTACAATGAGCAGTTCTTC.

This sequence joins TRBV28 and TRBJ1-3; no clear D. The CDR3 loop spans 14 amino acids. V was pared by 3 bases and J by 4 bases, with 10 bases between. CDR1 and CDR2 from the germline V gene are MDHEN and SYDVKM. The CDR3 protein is CASSFDTVGNTIYF. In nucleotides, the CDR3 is TGTGCCAGCAGTTTCGACACGGTCGGAAACACCATATATTTT.

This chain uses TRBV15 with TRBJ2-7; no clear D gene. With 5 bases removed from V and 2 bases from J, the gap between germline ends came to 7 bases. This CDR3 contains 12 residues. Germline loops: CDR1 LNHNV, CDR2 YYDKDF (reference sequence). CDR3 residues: CATSVGTYEQYF. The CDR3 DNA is TGTGCCACCAGCGTAGGGACCTACGAGCAGTACTTC.

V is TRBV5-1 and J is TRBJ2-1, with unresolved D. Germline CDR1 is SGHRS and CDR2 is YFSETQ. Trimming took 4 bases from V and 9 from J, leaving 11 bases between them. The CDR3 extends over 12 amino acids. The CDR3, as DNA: TGCGCCAGCAGCGCCCGGTTGACTGAGCAGTTCTTC. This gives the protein CASSARLTEQFF.

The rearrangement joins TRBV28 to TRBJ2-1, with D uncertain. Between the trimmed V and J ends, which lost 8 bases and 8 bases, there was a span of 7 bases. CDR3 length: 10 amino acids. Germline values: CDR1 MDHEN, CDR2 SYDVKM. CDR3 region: CASGPYEQFF. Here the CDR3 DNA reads TGTGCCAGCGGTCCTTATGAGCAGTTCTTC.

The CDR3 region has the DNA TGCAGCGTTCCGCTTTCTAGCGGATATGAGCAGTTCTTC. Translated, it gives CSVPLSSGYEQFF. This rearrangement joins TRBV29-1 to TRBJ2-1, with TRBD2 matching over 7 bases. This CDR3 is built from 13 residues. The V and J ends lost 5 bases and 8 bases, in that order; junction bases with no gene match: 9. Germline CDR1 and CDR2: SQVTM and ANQGSEA.

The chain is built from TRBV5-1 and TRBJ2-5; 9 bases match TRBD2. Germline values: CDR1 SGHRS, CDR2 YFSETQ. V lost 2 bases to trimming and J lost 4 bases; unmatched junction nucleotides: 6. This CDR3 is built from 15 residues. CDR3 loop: CASSFSGGAPETQYF. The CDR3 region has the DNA TGCGCCAGCAGCTTTAGCGGGGGCGCCCCAGAGACCCAGTACTTC. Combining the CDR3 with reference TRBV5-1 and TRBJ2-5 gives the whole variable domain KAGVTQTPRYLIKTRGQQVTLSCSPISGHRSVSWYQQTPGQGLQFLFEYFSETQRNKGNFPGRFSGRQFSNSRSEMNVSTLELGDSALYLCASSFSGGAPETQYFGPGTRLLVL.

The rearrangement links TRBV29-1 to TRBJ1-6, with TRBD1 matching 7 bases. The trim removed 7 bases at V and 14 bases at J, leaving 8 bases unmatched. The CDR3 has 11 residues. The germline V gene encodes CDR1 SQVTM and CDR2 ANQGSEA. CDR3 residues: CSGWTGDTLHF. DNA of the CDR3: TGCAGCGGATGGACAGGAGATACCCTCCACTTT.

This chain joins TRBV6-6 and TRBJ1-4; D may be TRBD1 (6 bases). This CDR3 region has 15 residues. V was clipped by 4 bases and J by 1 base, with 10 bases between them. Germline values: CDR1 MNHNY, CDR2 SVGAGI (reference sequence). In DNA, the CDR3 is TGTGCCAGCAGTTTCGCACAGGGAACTAATGAAAAACTGTTTTTT. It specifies CASSFAQGTNEKLFF.

The CDR3 nucleotides are TGTGCCAGCAGCGTAGGATGGTCCGCTGGTAACGAGCAGTACTTC. Protein: CASSVGWSAGNEQYF. The rearrangement links TRBV9 to TRBJ2-7; D is unresolved. The length of the CDR3 is 15 residues. Germline CDR1 and CDR2: SGDLS and YYNGEE. V was pared by 0 bases and J by 5 bases, with 15 bases between. Full variable domain (outside the CDR3, taken from reference TRBV9 and TRBJ2-7): DSGVTQTPKHLITATGQRVTLRCSPRSGDLSVYWYQQSLDQGLQFLIQYYNGEERAKGNILERFSAQQFPDLHSELNLSSLELGDSALYFCASSVGWSAGNEQYFGPGTRLTVT.

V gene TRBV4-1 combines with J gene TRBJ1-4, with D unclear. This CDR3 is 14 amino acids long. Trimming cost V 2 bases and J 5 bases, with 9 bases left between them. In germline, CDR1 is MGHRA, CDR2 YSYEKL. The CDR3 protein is CASSQPRQNEKLFF. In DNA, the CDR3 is TGCGCCAGCAGCCAACCACGACAAAATGAAAAACTGTTTTTT.

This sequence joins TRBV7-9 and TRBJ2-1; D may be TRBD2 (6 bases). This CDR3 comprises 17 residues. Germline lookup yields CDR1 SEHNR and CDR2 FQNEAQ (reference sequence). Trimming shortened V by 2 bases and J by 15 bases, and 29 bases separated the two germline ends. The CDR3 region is CASSLSGPTLGPQEGFF. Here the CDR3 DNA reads TGTGCCAGCAGCTTATCAGGACCCACCCTCGGCCCACAGGAGGGGTTCTTC.

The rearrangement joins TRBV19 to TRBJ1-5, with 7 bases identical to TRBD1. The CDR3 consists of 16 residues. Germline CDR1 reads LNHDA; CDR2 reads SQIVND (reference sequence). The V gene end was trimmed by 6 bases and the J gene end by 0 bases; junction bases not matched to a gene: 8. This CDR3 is CASSFATGISNQPQHF. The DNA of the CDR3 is TGTGCCAGTAGCTTCGCGACAGGGATTAGCAATCAGCCCCAGCATTTT.

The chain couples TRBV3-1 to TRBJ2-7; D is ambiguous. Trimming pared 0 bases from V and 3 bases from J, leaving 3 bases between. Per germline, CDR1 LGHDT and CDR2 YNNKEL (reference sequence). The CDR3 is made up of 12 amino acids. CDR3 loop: CASSQDHYEQYF. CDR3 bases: TGTGCCAGCAGCCAAGATCACTACGAGCAGTACTTC.

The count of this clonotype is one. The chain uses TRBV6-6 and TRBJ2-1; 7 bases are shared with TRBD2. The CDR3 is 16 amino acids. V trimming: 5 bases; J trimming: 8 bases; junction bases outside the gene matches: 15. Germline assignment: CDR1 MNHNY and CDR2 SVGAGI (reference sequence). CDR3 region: CASSPRASGLPHEQFF. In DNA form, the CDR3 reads TGTGCCAGCAGTCCCCGGGCTAGCGGACTTCCCCATGAGCAGTTCTTC.

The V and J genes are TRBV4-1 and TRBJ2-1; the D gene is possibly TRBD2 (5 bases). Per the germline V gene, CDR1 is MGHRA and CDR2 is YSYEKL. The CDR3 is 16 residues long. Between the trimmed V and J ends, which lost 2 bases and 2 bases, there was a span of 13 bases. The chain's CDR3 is CASSQPLGVTYNEQFF. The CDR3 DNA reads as TGCGCCAGCAGCCAACCACTAGGAGTTACCTACAATGAGCAGTTCTTC.

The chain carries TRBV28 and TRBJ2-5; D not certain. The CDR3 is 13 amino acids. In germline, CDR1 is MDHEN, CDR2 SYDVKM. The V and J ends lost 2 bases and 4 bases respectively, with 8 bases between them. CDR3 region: CASSLMRRETQYF. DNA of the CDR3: TGTGCCAGCAGTTTAATGCGTCGAGAGACCCAGTACTTC. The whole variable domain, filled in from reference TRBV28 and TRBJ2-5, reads DVKVTQSSRYLVKRTGEKVFLECVQDMDHENMFWYRQDPGLGLRLIYFSYDVKMKEKGDIPEGYSVSREKKERFSLILESASTNQTSMYLCASSLMRRETQYFGPGTRLLVL.

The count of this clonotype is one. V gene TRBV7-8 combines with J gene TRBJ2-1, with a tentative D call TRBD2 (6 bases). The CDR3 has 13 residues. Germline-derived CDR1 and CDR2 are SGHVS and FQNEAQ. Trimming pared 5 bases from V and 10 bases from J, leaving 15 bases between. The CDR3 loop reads CASSGGTAPEQFF. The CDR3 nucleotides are TGTGCCAGCAGCGGGGGGACGGCACCGGAGCAGTTCTTC. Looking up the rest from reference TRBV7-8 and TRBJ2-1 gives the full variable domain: GAGVSQSPRYKVAKRGQDVALRCDPISGHVSLFWYQQALGQGPEFLTYFQNEAQLDKSGLPSDRFFAERPEGSVSTLKIQRTQQEDSAVYLCASSGGTAPEQFFGPGTRLTVL.

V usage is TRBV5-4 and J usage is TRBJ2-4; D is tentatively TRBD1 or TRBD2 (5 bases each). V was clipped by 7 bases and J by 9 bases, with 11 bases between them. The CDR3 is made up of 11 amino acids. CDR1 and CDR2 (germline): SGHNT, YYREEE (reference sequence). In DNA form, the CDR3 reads TGTGCCAGCCAAGCGAGGGGCATTCAGTACTTC. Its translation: CASQARGIQYF.

The CDR3 sequence is CASSWTSGQETQYF. For the CDR3, the DNA is TGTGCCAGCAGCTGGACTAGCGGCCAAGAGACCCAGTACTTC. The chain carries TRBV5-6 and TRBJ2-5, with 10 bases fitting TRBD2. Germline V gene data show CDR1 as SGHDT and CDR2 as YYEEEE. There are 14 residues in the CDR3. With 3 bases clipped from V and 1 base from J, the junction kept 0 bases outside the gene matches. The variable domain in full, with the rest retrieved from reference TRBV5-6 and TRBJ2-5, is DAGVTQSPTHLIKTRGQQVTLRCSPKSGHDTVSWYQQALGQGPQFIFQYYEEEERQRGNFPDRFSGHQFPNYSSELNVNALLLGDSALYLCASSWTSGQETQYFGPGTRLLVL.

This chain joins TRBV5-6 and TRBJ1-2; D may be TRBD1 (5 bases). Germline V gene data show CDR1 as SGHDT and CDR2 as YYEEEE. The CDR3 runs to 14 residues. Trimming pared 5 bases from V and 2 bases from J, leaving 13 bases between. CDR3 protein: CASSPPTANYGYTF. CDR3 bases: TGTGCCAGCAGTCCCCCGACAGCCAACTATGGCTACACCTTC.

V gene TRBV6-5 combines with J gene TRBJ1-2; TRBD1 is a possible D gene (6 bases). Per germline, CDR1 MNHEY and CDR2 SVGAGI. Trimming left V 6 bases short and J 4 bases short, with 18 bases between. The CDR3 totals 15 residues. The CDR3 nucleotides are TGTGCCAGCAGATCCACTATCGGGGGCGTCTATGGCTACACCTTC. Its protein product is CASRSTIGGVYGYTF.

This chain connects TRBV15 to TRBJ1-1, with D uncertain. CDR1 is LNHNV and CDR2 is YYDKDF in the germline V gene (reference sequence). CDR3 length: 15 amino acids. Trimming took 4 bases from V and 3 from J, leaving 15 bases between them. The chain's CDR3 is CATSTPKAGDTEAFF. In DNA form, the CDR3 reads TGTGCCACCAGCACCCCCAAGGCCGGGGACACTGAAGCTTTCTTT.

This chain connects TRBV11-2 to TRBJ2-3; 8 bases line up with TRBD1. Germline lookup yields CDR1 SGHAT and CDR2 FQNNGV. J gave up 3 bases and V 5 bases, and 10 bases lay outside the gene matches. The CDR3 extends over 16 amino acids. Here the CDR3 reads CASSGLQGVFTDTQYF. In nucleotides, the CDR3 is TGTGCCAGCAGCGGCCTACAGGGGGTCTTTACAGATACGCAGTATTTT.

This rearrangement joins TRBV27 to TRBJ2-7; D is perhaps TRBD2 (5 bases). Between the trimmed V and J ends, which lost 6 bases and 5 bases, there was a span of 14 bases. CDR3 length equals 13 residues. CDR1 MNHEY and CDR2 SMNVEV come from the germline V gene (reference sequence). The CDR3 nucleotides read TGTGCCAGCAGACGGGGAACGGGCGACGAGCAGTACTTC. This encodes CASRRGTGDEQYF.

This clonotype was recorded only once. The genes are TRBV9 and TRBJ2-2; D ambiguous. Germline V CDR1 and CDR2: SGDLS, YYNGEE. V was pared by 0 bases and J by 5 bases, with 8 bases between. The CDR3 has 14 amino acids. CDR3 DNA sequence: TGTGCCAGCAGCGTAGTGTCAGCTACCGGGGAGCTGTTTTTT. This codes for CASSVVSATGELFF.